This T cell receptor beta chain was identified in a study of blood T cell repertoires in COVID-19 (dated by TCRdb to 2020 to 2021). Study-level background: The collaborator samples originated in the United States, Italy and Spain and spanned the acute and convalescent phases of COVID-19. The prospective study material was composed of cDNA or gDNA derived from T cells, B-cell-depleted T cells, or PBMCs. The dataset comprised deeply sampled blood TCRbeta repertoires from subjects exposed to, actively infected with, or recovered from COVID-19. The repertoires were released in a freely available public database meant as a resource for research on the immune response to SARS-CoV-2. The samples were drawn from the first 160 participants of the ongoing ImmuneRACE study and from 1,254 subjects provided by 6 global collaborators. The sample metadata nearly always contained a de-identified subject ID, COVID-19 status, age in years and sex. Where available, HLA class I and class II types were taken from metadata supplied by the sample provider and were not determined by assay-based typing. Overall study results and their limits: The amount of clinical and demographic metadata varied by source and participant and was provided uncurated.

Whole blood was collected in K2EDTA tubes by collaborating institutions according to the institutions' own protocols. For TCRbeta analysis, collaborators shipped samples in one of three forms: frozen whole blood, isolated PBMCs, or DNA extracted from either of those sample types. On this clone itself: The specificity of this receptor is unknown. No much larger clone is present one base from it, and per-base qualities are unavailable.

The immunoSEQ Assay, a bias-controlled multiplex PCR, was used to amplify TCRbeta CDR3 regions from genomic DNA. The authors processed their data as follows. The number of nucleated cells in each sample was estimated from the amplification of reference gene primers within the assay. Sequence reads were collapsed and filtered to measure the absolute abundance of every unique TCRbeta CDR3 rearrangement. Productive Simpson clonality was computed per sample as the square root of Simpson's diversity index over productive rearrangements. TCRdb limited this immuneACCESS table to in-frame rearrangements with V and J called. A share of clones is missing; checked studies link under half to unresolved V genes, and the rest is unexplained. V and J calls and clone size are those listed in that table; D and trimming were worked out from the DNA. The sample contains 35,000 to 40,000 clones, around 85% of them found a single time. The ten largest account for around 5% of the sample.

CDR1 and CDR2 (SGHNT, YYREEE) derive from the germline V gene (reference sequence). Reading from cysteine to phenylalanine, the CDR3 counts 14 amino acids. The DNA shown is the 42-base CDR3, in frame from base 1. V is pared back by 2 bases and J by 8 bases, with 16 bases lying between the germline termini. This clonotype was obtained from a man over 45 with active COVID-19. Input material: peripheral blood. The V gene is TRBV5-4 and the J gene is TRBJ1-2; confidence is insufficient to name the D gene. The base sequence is TGTGCCAGCAGCTTCGGTACTGCCCTCTCCGGCTACACCTTC. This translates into CASSFGTALSGYTF.